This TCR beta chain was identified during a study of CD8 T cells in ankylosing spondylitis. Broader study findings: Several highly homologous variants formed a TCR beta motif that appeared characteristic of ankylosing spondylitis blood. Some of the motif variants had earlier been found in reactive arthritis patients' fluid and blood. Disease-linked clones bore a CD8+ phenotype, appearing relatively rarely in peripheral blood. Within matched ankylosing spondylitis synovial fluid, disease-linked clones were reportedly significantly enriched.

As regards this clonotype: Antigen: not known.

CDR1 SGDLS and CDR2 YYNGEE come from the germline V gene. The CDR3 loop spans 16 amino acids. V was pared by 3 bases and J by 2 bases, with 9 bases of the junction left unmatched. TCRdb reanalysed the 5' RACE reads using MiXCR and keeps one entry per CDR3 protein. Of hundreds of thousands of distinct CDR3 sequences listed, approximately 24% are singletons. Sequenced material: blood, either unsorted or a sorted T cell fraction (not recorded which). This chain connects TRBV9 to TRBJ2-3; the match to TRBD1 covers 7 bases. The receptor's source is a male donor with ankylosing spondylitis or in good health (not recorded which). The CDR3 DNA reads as TGTGCCAGCAGCGCCCCCGGGACAGAGATCACAGATACGCAGTATTTT. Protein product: CASSAPGTEITDTQYF.